The 14 T cell receptor beta chains below were found in one sample sequenced in a study of T cell responses to AZD1222 COVID-19 vaccine. Here immunoSEQ multiplex PCR was the method, and the copy in TCRdb shows in-frame clones only, minus some. The sample has about 86,000 clones; 70% to 90% are singletons. Sequenced here: peripheral blood, sampled on day 0 of AZD1222 vaccination. The receptors come from an adult in good health.

The V and J genes are TRBV5-1 and TRBJ2-1, with TRBD1 matching 8 bases. The trim removed 2 bases at V and 7 bases at J, leaving 5 bases unmatched. CDR1 and CDR2 (germline): SGHRS, YFSETQ. The CDR3 extends over 14 amino acids. The CDR3 DNA reads as TGCGCCAGCAGCTTAGGACAGGGTTGGAATGAGCAGTTCTTC. Encoded protein: CASSLGQGWNEQFF. Together with reference TRBV5-1 and TRBJ2-1, the CDR3 gives the full variable domain: KAGVTQTPRYLIKTRGQQVTLSCSPISGHRSVSWYQQTPGQGLQFLFEYFSETQRNKGNFPGRFSGRQFSNSRSEMNVSTLELGDSALYLCASSLGQGWNEQFFGPGTRLTVL.

This clone was detected only a few times. The identical CDR3 is also encoded by other nucleotide sequences in the sample. The chain carries TRBV27 and TRBJ2-7; the D is unclear. The CDR3 is made up of 11 amino acids. Germline V gene sequence: CDR1 MNHEY, CDR2 SMNVEV (reference sequence). Trimming shortened V by 5 bases and J by 0 bases, and 2 bases separated the two germline ends. This CDR3 is CASSTSYEQYF. The CDR3 region has the DNA TGTGCCAGCAGTACCTCCTACGAGCAGTACTTC.

V is TRBV28 and J is TRBJ2-3; 9 nucleotides align to TRBD2. V dropped 2 bases and J dropped 0; count of bases not matched to a gene: 6. The V gene's germline CDR1 is MDHEN and CDR2 SYDVKM. This CDR3 comprises 17 residues. CDR3 sequence reads: CASSLGGLAVSTDTQYF. For the CDR3, the DNA is TGTGCCAGCAGTTTAGGGGGACTAGCTGTAAGCACAGATACGCAGTATTTT.

With respect to this clone: Germline is not matched at one junction end, which may reflect a read error. The genes are TRBV6-5 and TRBJ2-7; no firm D call. Germline CDR1 and CDR2: MNHEY and SVGAGI. The CDR3 consists of 11 residues. The CDR3 region is CASSAAYKQYF. CDR3 nucleotide sequence: TGTGCCAGCAGCGCAGCCTACAAGCAGTACTTC.

The rearrangement links TRBV4-1 to TRBJ2-4, with unresolved D. Germline-derived CDR1 and CDR2 are MGHRA and YSYEKL. Trimming took off 0 bases at V and 1 base at J, with 4 bases between the two ends. This CDR3 spans 14 amino acids. This CDR3 is CASSQDHAKNIQYF. In DNA form, the CDR3 reads TGCGCCAGCAGCCAAGATCACGCCAAAAACATTCAGTACTTC.

This clone occurred a few times. This sequence joins TRBV5-1 and TRBJ2-4; unclear D gene. The CDR3 spans 16 residues. Trimming removed 4 bases at V and 3 bases at J, with 17 bases between. Looked up from germline, CDR1 is SGHRS and CDR2 is YFSETQ. The CDR3 region has the DNA TGCGCCAGCAGCCGGTCGGTCGGCCACGGCAAAAACATTCAGTACTTC. This encodes CASSRSVGHGKNIQYF.

The genes are TRBV6-6 and TRBJ2-7; 15 bases match TRBD2. J lost 7 bases, V lost 5 bases, and 0 bases had no gene match. Germline V gene data show CDR1 as MNHNY and CDR2 as SVGAGI (reference sequence). The CDR3 runs 13 residues. The CDR3 loop is CASSGTSGGEQYF. CDR3 DNA: TGTGCCAGCAGTGGGACTAGCGGGGGGGAGCAGTACTTC.

Here the CDR3 DNA reads TGTGCCAGCAGCACACCAAAAACAGGGACCTATCTCTATGGCTACACCTTC. Its protein is CASSTPKTGTYLYGYTF. V usage is TRBV21-1 and J usage is TRBJ1-2; the table names TRBD1, a call not compared with the DNA. TRBV21-1 is labeled a pseudogene. This CDR3 region has 17 residues.

This rearrangement joins TRBV4-1 to TRBJ2-1, with D possibly being TRBD1 (7 bases). Germline assignment: CDR1 MGHRA and CDR2 YSYEKL. Trimming removed 4 bases from V and 7 bases from J, with 17 bases in between. The CDR3 consists of 15 residues. Here the CDR3 reads CASSPEEGATNEQFF. CDR3 DNA sequence: TGCGCCAGCAGCCCAGAGGAGGGGGCAACGAATGAGCAGTTCTTC.

This clone was seen only once. V is TRBV7-2 and J is TRBJ1-4; 9 bases fit TRBD1. The CDR3 length is 16 residues. V was clipped by 4 bases and J by 6 bases; unmatched bases: 9. The germline V gene has CDR1 SGHTA and CDR2 FQGNSA. Written as DNA, the CDR3 is TGTGCCAGCAGCTCCCGCGCTCGGACAGGGGATGAAAAACTGTTTTTT. Protein sequence: CASSSRARTGDEKLFF.

The count of this clone is one. The rearrangement links TRBV19 to TRBJ1-5; 10 nucleotides agree with TRBD1. This CDR3 is 15 amino acids long. In germline, CDR1 is LNHDA, CDR2 SQIVND (reference sequence). Trimming removed 6 bases from V and 6 bases from J; junction bases left unmatched: 8. The DNA of the CDR3 is TGTGCCAGTAGCCACCCGGGACAGGGGTTTCAGCCCCAGCATTTT. This gives the protein CASSHPGQGFQPQHF.

There are a few counts of this clone. The chain combines TRBV18 with TRBJ1-5; TRBD1 might be the D (6 bases). CDR1 and CDR2 (germline): KGHSH, LQKENI. The CDR3 consists of 15 residues. V gave up 4 bases and J gave up 1 base, with 11 bases separating them. CDR3 protein: CASSLAGTSNQPQHF. The CDR3 bases are TGTGCCAGCTCACTCGCAGGGACAAGCAATCAGCCCCAGCATTTT.

This clone has a single count. The V call is TRBV24-1, the J call TRBJ2-1, with D perhaps TRBD1 or TRBD2 (5 bases each). V lost 0 bases and J 5 bases, leaving 13 bases between the germline ends. CDR3 length equals 16 residues. Germline V lookup: CDR1 KGHDR, CDR2 SFDVKD. CDR3 region: CATSDLPRAGNNEQFF. In nucleotides, the CDR3 is TGTGCCACCAGTGATTTGCCGCGGGCAGGGAACAATGAGCAGTTCTTC.

This clone was found once. The V and J genes are TRBV5-4 and TRBJ2-7; D call uncertain. The CDR3 covers 13 residues. V was shortened by 1 base and J by 0 bases, with 5 bases between the two germline ends. Germline V gene sequence: CDR1 SGHNT, CDR2 YYREEE (reference sequence). The CDR3: CASSLSNSYEQYF. CDR3 DNA sequence: TGTGCCAGCAGCTTGTCGAACTCCTACGAGCAGTACTTC.